The present T cell receptor (beta chain) was sequenced within a study of cytomegalovirus exposure and HLA in healthy donors (dated by TCRdb to 2015 to 2018). At the level of the whole study: An earlier analysis of 587 of the donors reported under 300 Gb of sequence data and 95 million to 120 million unique TCR beta sequences obtained from roughly 180 million T cells. The number of typed donors differed by locus: about 620-640 for A, B, C, DRB1 and DQB1; 522 for DQA1; 606 for DPA1; and 400 to 480 for DPB1. A later genetic analysis used genome-wide SNP genotypes for about 60% of the roughly 700 donors, treating that subset as a discovery cohort. Besides the first cohort of roughly 660 subjects, a separate validation cohort made up of about 120 different subjects was used. On average, 235,054 unique TCR beta nucleotide sequences were sequenced per donor among a few hundred genotyped donors of the cohort, with roughly 19% of those sequences being non-productive. An earlier analysis of some 500 of the donors applied high-throughput TCR beta sequencing to assess whether each TCR beta V gene segment acted as functional or pseudogenic. Roughly five DR-DQ haplotypes were handled as single units for association and clustering because linkage in the cohort was strong. To predict cytomegalovirus infection status, the study brought together high-throughput TCR immunosequencing, statistical association of individual TCRs with disease status, and machine learning. HLA typing included class I and class II loci at four-digit resolution. Every repertoire in the discovery cohort had been generated on one and the same sequencing platform. In the later analysis, no new phenotypic data were used to find candidate immune exposures; instead, reliance was placed on TCR beta sequences and their occurrence across donors. Donor age, sex, ethnicity and CMV serostatus were collected together with the repertoire data. An early release covering roughly 640 HLA-typed donors comprised about 300 gigabases of sequencing data and approximately 85 million unique TCR sequences. A later analysis re-examined previously published TCR beta repertoires from 500 to 700 donors and added high-resolution HLA genotyping to investigate patterns of TCR occurrence. The study used immunosequencing to profile the T cell repertoires of approximately 630 subjects and linked those repertoires to cytomegalovirus serostatus. Among the roughly 430 genotyped donors, about 83% belonged to the genetic ancestry cluster associated with self-reported Caucasian donors. The study aimed to test whether cataloging public T cell receptors could reveal signatures of past pathogen exposure. Broad study findings and their caveats: A group of highly shared sequence variants was considered likely to be a technical artifact of the sequencing pipeline. Presence/absence analyses assumed roughly uniform sequencing depth across donors, an assumption that may not hold. In this cohort, only TCR beta chains were sequenced, and detectable features were limited by the absence of alpha or paired-chain data. A later analysis reported that several top co-occurrence clusters appeared linked to parvovirus B19, influenza, CMV and Epstein-Barr virus. A further reported finding was that TCR beta sequences accurately predicted the HLA-A and HLA-B alleles for most subjects in the first cohort. Most CMV-associated TCR beta chains appeared to be HLA-restricted in a later analysis, and the HLA associations seemed to be driven largely by CMV exposure. An earlier analysis of approximately 590 of the donors showed that most TCR beta V segments appeared in productive rearrangements either about 90% or about 30% of the time, which broadly matched IMGT annotations. In vitro tests confirmed that a few of the cytomegalovirus-associated TCR beta chains recognize cytomegalovirus antigens. The study gave a list of around 170 TCR beta chains associated with cytomegalovirus. Correlated functional status among segregating V segments might be attributable to linkage disequilibrium, but an unknown experimental factor could not be ruled out. Strong co-occurrence of HLA alleles, especially DR and DQ, made assigning TCR associations to individual alleles difficult. Most TCR sequences were seen in very few donors, while some public TCRs were found in many individuals. Because some donors lacked HLA typing at each locus, the association tests relied only on the typed subset. Specific HLA alleles were associated with 15,000 to 20,000 TCR beta sequences at a false discovery rate of 0.05 in a later analysis. According to a later genetic analysis, donors in an Asian-associated ancestry cluster had fewer N-insertions in productive TCRs than the approximately 630-donor mean. The only immune exposure information available for the cohort was CMV serostatus. A later genetic analysis associated a missense DCLRE1C variant with V-gene and J-gene trimming of TCR beta chains, and an independent cohort replicated the association. A later analysis found that HLA-associated TCR beta chains were more clonally expanded and had lower generation probabilities than equally common non-associated chains. A later analysis found that TCR association rates varied across HLA loci, with DRB1 alleles showing the most associated TCRs and HLA-C alleles the fewest. Cytomegalovirus status was reported to be diagnosed by the classifier with high specificity and sensitivity in both the original and validation cohorts. The earlier analysis of nearly 600 of the donors excluded roughly 17 rarely observed V segments, including chromosome 9 orphons, because counts were too low. According to the authors, the approach could potentially be generalized to other disease states and immunological phenotypes.

Turning to this clone: The specificity of this receptor is unknown. Per-base quality was not reported, and no clone a single base away is much larger than it.

In total, roughly 710 healthy bone marrow donors made up the cohort. All cohort members were sampled while nominally healthy, although unrecorded immune exposures were likely present. The donor was CMV seronegative and belonged to the group of 352 seronegative cohort members. Every donor gave a peripheral blood sample, and the peripheral blood mononuclear cells from that sample were used for TCR beta sequencing. Genomic DNA extraction from the blood cell samples was performed with the Qiagen DNeasy Blood Extraction Kit. Library method: the immunoSEQ multiplex PCR assay. The multiplex PCR relied on a mix of 60 forward primers for TCR Vbeta segments and 13 reverse primers for TCR Jbeta segments. The CDR3 region of rearranged TCR beta genes was amplified from genomic DNA with a multiplex PCR assay. On the Illumina HiSeq System, the amplified TCR beta libraries were sequenced as 87-base-pair reads. From the authors' description of their analysis: A later analysis tallied 80 million to 95 million unique TCR beta chains across the approximately 670 repertoires, and about 12 million of those chains were shared by two or more donors. A nearest-neighbor algorithm error-corrected the raw reads and collapsed the reads into unique sequences, merging closely related sequences to remove PCR and sequencing errors. CDR3 sequences were aligned to IMGT reference sequences to assign V, D and J gene segments. For a sequence to be retained, at least a six-nucleotide match to both a V gene segment and a J gene segment was required. Rearrangements were called productive when the CDR3 lacked stop codons and stayed in frame with V and J; all others were non-productive. CDR3 was defined according to IMGT convention as the region running from the second conserved V-encoded cysteine to the conserved J-encoded phenylalanine. The earlier analysis of 500 to 750 of the donors excluded any sequence lacking an unambiguous match to a single V gene segment. In an earlier analysis of 587 of the donors, V segments were called functional above 56.7% productive rearrangements and were called segregating when the between-donor standard deviation exceeded 5%. A statistical classification framework was built for diagnosing cytomegalovirus status from the catalog of TCR beta chain sequences. A later analysis assigned V and J genes by comparing TCR nucleotide sequences with IMGT/GENE-DB human TR gene sequences. The TCRdist pipeline was used in a later analysis to assign CDR3 sequences and most-parsimonious VDJ recombination scenarios. A later analysis defined each TCR beta chain by its CDR3 amino acid sequence plus V-gene family, and excluded reads lacking a unique V-gene family. In a later analysis, around 650 highly shared, low-generation-probability nucleotide sequences were removed to address suspected cross-contamination and a sequencing artifact. For each public chain, a later analysis derived a clonal expansion index from normalized ranks of inferred template counts within each repertoire. In a later analysis, generation probabilities were computed using a VDJ recombination model fitted to out-of-frame rearrangements, and the results were checked against IGoR. A later analysis scored TCR-TCR, TCR-HLA and TCR-CMV co-occurrence with hypergeometric tests, applying a repertoire-size bias correction to TCR pairs. In a later analysis, false discovery rates were estimated by permuting HLA or CMV assignments 20 times. In a later analysis, co-occurring TCRs were grouped with DBSCAN, and TCRdist sequence similarity was added when clustering was performed within HLA-allele-positive subsets. Repertoires with fewer than 30,000 or more than 120,000 public chains, plus five repertoires with anomalous nucleotide sharing, were excluded from co-occurrence clustering. TCRdb re-hosts the immuneACCESS table, in-frame sequences only. Its copies lack some clones; in the studies checked, an unresolved V gene accounts for under half of them, and the cause for the rest is not known. V and J calls and clone size are those listed in that table; D and trimming were worked out from the DNA. The sample records about 140,000 clones, 80% of which are singletons. In total, the top ten clones hold 4.5% of the sample.

Sequences were obtained from PBMCs. The source of this sequence is a man aged 35-49 years in good health and CMV-seronegative.

The DNA is TGCGCCAGCAGCCCGGAAGCGCAGCAGCCCCAGCATTTT. This translates into CASSPEAQQPQHF. The V gene is TRBV5-1 and the J gene is TRBJ1-5, with an unclear D gene assignment. V was cut back by 4 bases and J by 7 bases, leaving a gap of 12 bases between them. The CDR3 spans 13 residues, from the cysteine through the phenylalanine. The retained sequence is limited to the CDR3, 39 bases, with the frame set at the first base. As encoded in the germline V gene, CDR1 is SGHRS while CDR2 is YFSETQ.